The entry below describes one TCR beta chain. This entry is derived from a study of blood T cell repertoires in COVID-19. Under the authors' procedure: For nucleated cells, counts were estimated from reference gene primer amplification. TCRdb's table, derived via immunoSEQ multiplex PCR, lists solely in-frame clones and lacks some. V, J and clone size derive from that table, while D and trimming were established from the DNA sequence. The sample has about 320,000 clones, 65% to 90% seen once. The receptor was isolated from a human donor in a cohort sampled during active COVID-19. The sample comprised peripheral blood.

The CDR3 is CASSFSDSSYNEQFF. The CDR3 region has the DNA TGTGCCAGCAGCTTCTCAGACAGCTCCTACAATGAGCAGTTCTTC. This chain joins TRBV7-2 and TRBJ2-1, with a possible D match to TRBD1 (5 bases). CDR1 and CDR2 from the germline V gene are SGHTA and FQGNSA. The CDR3 is made up of 15 amino acids. The V end was cut by 3 bases, the J end by 0 bases, with 9 bases between.